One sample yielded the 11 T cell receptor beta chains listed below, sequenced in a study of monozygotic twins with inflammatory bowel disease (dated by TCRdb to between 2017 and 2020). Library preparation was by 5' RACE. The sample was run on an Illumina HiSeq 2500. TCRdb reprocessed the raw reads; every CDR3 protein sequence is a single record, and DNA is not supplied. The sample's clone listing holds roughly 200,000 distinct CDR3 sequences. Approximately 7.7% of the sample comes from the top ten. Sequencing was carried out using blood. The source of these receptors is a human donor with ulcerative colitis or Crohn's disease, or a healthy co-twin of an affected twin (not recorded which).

CDR3 region: CASSRGQGRTEAFF. V is TRBV5-1 and J is TRBJ1-1; TCRdb names TRBD1, which stays unverified in the absence of DNA. CDR3 length: 14 amino acids. Looked up from germline, CDR1 is SGHRS and CDR2 is YFSETQ.

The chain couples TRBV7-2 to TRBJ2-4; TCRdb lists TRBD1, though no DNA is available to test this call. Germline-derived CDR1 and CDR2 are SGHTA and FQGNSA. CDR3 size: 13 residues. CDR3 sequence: CASSLDRKNIQYF.

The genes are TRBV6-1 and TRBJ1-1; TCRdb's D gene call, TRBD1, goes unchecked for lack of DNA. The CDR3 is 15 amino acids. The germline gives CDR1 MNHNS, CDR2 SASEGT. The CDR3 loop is CASRQDRGFNTEAFF.

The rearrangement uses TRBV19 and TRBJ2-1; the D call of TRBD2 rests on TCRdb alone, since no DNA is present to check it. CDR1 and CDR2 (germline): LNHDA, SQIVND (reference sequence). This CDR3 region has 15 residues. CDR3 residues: CASSASGGTYNEQFF.

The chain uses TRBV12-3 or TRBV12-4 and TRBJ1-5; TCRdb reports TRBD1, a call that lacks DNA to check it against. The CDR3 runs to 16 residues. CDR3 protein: CASSLGQGRDRQPQHF.

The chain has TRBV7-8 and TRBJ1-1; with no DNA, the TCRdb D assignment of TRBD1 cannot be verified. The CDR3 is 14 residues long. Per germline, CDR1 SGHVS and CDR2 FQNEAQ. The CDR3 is CASSPYTGGTEAFF. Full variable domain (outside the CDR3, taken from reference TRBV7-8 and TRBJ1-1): GAGVSQSPRYKVAKRGQDVALRCDPISGHVSLFWYQQALGQGPEFLTYFQNEAQLDKSGLPSDRFFAERPEGSVSTLKIQRTQQEDSAVYLCASSPYTGGTEAFFGQGTRLTVV.

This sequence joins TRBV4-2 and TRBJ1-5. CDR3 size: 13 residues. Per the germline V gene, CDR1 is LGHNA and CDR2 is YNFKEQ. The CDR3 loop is CASSHPYNLPQHF.

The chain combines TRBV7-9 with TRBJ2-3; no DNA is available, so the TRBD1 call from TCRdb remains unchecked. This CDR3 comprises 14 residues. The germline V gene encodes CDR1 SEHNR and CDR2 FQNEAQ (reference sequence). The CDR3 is CASSPSQATDTQYF.

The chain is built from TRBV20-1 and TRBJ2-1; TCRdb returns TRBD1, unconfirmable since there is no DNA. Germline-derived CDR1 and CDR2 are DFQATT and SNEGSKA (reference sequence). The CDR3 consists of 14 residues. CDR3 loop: CSARVSSGVNEQFF.

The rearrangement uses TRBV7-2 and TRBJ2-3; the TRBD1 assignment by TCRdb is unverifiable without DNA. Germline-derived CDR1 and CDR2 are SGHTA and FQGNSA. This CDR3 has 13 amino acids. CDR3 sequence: CASSLGPGDTQYF.

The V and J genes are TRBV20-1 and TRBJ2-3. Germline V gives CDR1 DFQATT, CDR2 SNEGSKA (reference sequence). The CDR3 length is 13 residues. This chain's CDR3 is CSARAYGTDTQYF.